The clone carrying this T cell receptor beta chain was counted many times. Its antigen is not known. These data belong to a study of T cells in Graves' hyperthyroidism and ophthalmopathy. General observations from the study: Within blood appeared most thyroid clonotypes that had expanded above 0.001.

The TCR beta CDR3 regions underwent amplification using RNA transcripts as the source. Primed by the HTBI set, a first-round RT-PCR was run on the TCR CDR3. TCRdb passed the multiplex PCR reads through MiXCR, listing each CDR3 protein once. The data show approximately 590,000 distinct CDR3 sequences, 15% to 19% seen once. The V gene's germline CDR1 is SGHTA and CDR2 FQGNSA. Trimming removed 1 base at V and 4 bases at J, with 9 bases between. CDR3 length: 14 residues. No progression to ophthalmopathy during 18 months of follow-up defined stable disease. The authors took PBMCs from roughly 9.3 ml fresh peripheral blood.

The chain couples TRBV7-2 to TRBJ2-3; D gene uncertain. This clonotype was sampled from a woman aged 25 to 39 with Graves' hyperthyroidism. The specimen was blood. The CDR3 region is CASSLVSGADTQYF. Here the CDR3 DNA reads TGTGCCAGCAGCTTAGTATCAGGCGCAGATACGCAGTATTTT.